This T cell receptor (beta chain) comes out of a study of somatic mutations in cytotoxic T cells in rheumatoid arthritis. Study information: Sorted by flow to nearly 100% purity were some V beta antibody-stained T-cell populations, including V beta1+ cells sequenced for TCRB.

Study observations and caveats: Levels of CD8+ T-cell clonality in rheumatoid arthritis patients were statistically indistinguishable from those seen in age-matched healthy controls, with no significant difference. Within 8 of 65 patients, the single biggest CD8+ clone made up more than 20% of CD8+ cells.

The CDR3 has 13 amino acids. Germline V gene lookup returns CDR1 SNHLY and CDR2 FYNNEI. V was pared by 6 bases and J by 12 bases, with 5 bases of the junction left unmatched. Measured with immunoSEQ multiplex PCR; TCRdb has only the in-frame clones, and not every one. The table includes 2,500 to 3,000 clones, about 68% detected once. This clone was seen only a few times. Its antigen remains unknown. With only one base between it and a far larger clone, this is likely a read error. The origin of this receptor is a woman younger than 30 with rheumatoid arthritis. Specimen: CD8+ T cells sorted from synovial fluid. The chain joins TRBV2 to TRBJ1-6; 10 bases fit TRBD1. The CDR3 bases are TGTGCCAGCAGGGGGACAGGGGTGAGACCCCTCCACTTT. This translates into CASRGTGVRPLHF.